These T cell receptor beta chains were read from a single sample in a study of blood T cell repertoires in COVID-19. Produced via immunoSEQ multiplex PCR; TCRdb's table is partial and in-frame only. The repertoire holds a few hundred thousand clones, with just over 85% as singletons. Sequenced: peripheral blood. Receptors originate from a woman in her twenties or thirties with active or convalescent COVID-19. Each CDR3 is given with its conserved first and last residue. A D gene is named only where the DNA matches it firmly. Only part of the rows carry a size: once, few, many, or a class if the clone is expanded.

j_call,d_call,clone_size,v_call,cdr3_aa,cdr3_nt
TRBJ1-6,TRBD1,few,TRBV6-2/TRBV6-3,CASSFGTGGGSPLHF,TGTGCCAGCAGTTTCGGGACAGGGGGCGGATCACCCCTCCACTTT
TRBJ1-2,TRBD1,NA,TRBV6-5,CASSYSTTGGYGYTF,TGTGCCAGCAGTTACTCGACCACAGGGGGGTATGGCTACACCTTC
TRBJ1-5,NA,NA,TRBV6-5,CASSLGKSNQPQHF,TGTGCCAGCAGCCTCGGGAAGTCCAATCAGCCCCAGCATTTT
TRBJ1-1,NA,once,TRBV19,CASSPGGTEAFF,TGTGCCAGCAGCCCGGGGGGCACTGAAGCTTTCTTT
TRBJ1-3,NA,NA,TRBV9,CASSPQGRVRDTIYF,TGTGCCAGCAGCCCCCAGGGCAGGGTTCGGGACACCATATATTTT
TRBJ2-7,NA,NA,TRBV19,CASSEGGAGSYEQYF,TGTGCCAGTAGCGAAGGCGGGGCTGGCTCCTACGAGCAGTACTTC
TRBJ2-1,NA,NA,TRBV5-1,CASAGAPGAVNEQFF,TGCGCCAGCGCTGGGGCCCCGGGAGCCGTCAATGAGCAGTTCTTC
TRBJ2-2,TRBD1,NA,TRBV19,CASTGTGHTGELFF,TGTGCCAGTACCGGGACAGGACACACCGGGGAGCTGTTTTTT
TRBJ1-1,NA,NA,TRBV2,CASNRESNTEAFF,TGTGCCAGCAATCGGGAGTCGAACACTGAAGCTTTCTTT
TRBJ1-1,NA,NA,TRBV18,CASSPDWGVYTEAFF,TGTGCCAGCTCACCGGATTGGGGGGTGTACACTGAAGCTTTCTTT
TRBJ1-2,NA,few,TRBV30,CAWSVLGLVTTNYGYTF,TGTGCCTGGAGTGTACTCGGTCTGGTAACTACAAACTATGGCTACACCTTC
TRBJ1-2,TRBD1,NA,TRBV6-6,CASRPGTGSYGYTF,TGTGCCAGCAGGCCCGGGACAGGATCCTATGGCTACACCTTC
TRBJ2-2,TRBD1,NA,TRBV4-3,CASSQEAPGTGIFFTGELFF,TGCGCCAGCAGCCAAGAGGCCCCCGGGACAGGGATATTCTTCACCGGGGAGCTGTTTTTT
TRBJ1-1,NA,NA,TRBV6-2/TRBV6-3,CASSLGLRNTEAFF,TGTGCCAGCAGTTTGGGACTTAGGAACACTGAAGCTTTCTTT
TRBJ1-2,NA,NA,TRBV2,CASRGVFYGYTF,TGTGCCAGCAGAGGGGTTTTCTATGGCTACACCTTC
TRBJ1-4,NA,NA,TRBV7-2,CASSLEDGRRRNEKLFF,TGTGCCAGCAGCTTAGAGGATGGCAGGCGCCGTAATGAAAAACTGTTTTTT
TRBJ1-2,TRBD1,NA,TRBV4-1,CASSRGVTGVGGYTF,TGCGCCAGCAGCCGCGGCGTGACAGGGGTGGGGGGCTACACCTTC
TRBJ2-7,NA,few,TRBV28,CASRPQVTYEQYF,TGTGCCAGCAGACCTCAGGTCACCTACGAGCAGTACTTC
TRBJ1-2,TRBD1,NA,TRBV5-4,CASSFGTGEYGYTF,TGTGCCAGCAGCTTCGGGACAGGGGAGTATGGCTACACCTTC
TRBJ1-2,NA,NA,TRBV6-1,CASSEVSAGNYGYTF,TGTGCCAGCAGTGAAGTTTCGGCGGGGAACTATGGCTACACCTTC